This record covers a single T cell receptor (beta chain). The CDR3 is 12 amino acids. CDR1 is LGHDT and CDR2 is YNNKEL in the germline V gene (reference sequence). The ends were cut back, 0 bases at V and 6 bases at J, with 5 bases in the middle. This record comes from a study of T-cell memory formation after mild COVID-19. Whole-study context: In these data, TCR clusters were largely donor specific.

A single record per CDR3 protein comes from TCRdb applying MiXCR to the 5' RACE reads. Of about 560,000 distinct CDR3 sequences in the sample, approximately 15% were seen once. This receptor was obtained from an adult woman who had mild COVID-19 (a few samples of this study predate the infection). Cell type and time point are not known. Sequenced material: PBMCs or a T cell subset sorted from them (not recorded which). The chain uses TRBV3-1 and TRBJ1-1; D is undetermined. The CDR3, as DNA: TGTGCCAGCAGCCAAGATAGCCCTGAAGCTTTCTTT. It translates to CASSQDSPEAFF.